Listed here are 13 T cell receptor beta chains from one sample, sequenced in a study of CD8 T cells in Susac syndrome. Random hexamers were used to reverse transcribe an amount of roughly 0.45 to 1 ug RNA. MiXCR, run by TCRdb on the immunoSEQ multiplex PCR reads, gives a single entry per CDR3 protein. The sample carries under 150,000 distinct CDR3 sequences, approximately 94% recorded once. The specimen was CD4+ T cells from PBMCs. All receptors derive from a human donor with multiple sclerosis.

This chain links TRBV27 with TRBJ1-5; no reliable D call. The CDR3 is 15 residues long. Germline V gene data show CDR1 as MNHEY and CDR2 as SMNVEV (reference sequence). V was shortened by 2 bases and J by 5 bases, with 13 bases between the two germline ends. CDR3 sequence reads: CASSLTWAPDQPQHF. The CDR3 region has the DNA TGTGCCAGCAGTTTAACATGGGCCCCCGATCAGCCCCAGCATTTT.

This chain joins TRBV5-1 and TRBJ1-2, with a weak D call TRBD1 (5 bases). This CDR3 is 13 amino acids long. CDR1 SGHRS and CDR2 YFSETQ come from the germline V gene. V dropped 3 bases and J dropped 8 bases, with 14 bases sitting between them. CDR3 in amino acids: CASSSTYPGGYTF. DNA for the CDR3: TGCGCCAGCAGCTCGACGTACCCAGGGGGCTACACCTTC.

The sample holds one count of this clonotype. The V and J genes are TRBV6-6 and TRBJ2-1; the D gene is possibly TRBD1 (6 bases). Trimming removed 4 bases from V and 4 bases from J, with 14 bases in between. This CDR3 region has 15 residues. The germline CDR1 and CDR2 sequences are MNHNY and SVGAGI (reference sequence). The CDR3 reads CASSLTGWNYNEQFF. In nucleotides, the CDR3 is TGTGCCAGCAGTTTAACAGGGTGGAATTACAATGAGCAGTTCTTC.

The chain joins TRBV29-1 to TRBJ1-3; D gene uncertain. CDR3 length: 12 residues. The ends were cut back, 7 bases at V and 7 bases at J, with 14 bases in the middle. Germline CDR1 is SQVTM and CDR2 is ANQGSEA. CDR3 in amino acids: CSARGSPNTIYF. CDR3 DNA: TGCAGCGCCCGTGGCAGCCCGAACACCATATATTTT. Using reference TRBV29-1 and TRBJ1-3 for the parts outside the CDR3, the full variable domain is SAVISQKPSRDICQRGTSLTIQCQVDSQVTMMFWYRQQPGQSLTLIATANQGSEATYESGFVIDKFPISRPNLTFSTLTVSNMSPEDSSIYLCSARGSPNTIYFGEGSWLTVV.

This clonotype was observed a single time. The chain uses TRBV6-2 or TRBV6-3 and TRBJ2-3; a possible D gene is TRBD1 (6 bases). The CDR3 extends over 18 amino acids. Germline lookup yields CDR1 MNHEY and CDR2 SVGEGT. V gave up 6 bases and J gave up 0 bases, with 22 bases separating them. The CDR3: CASSWFIPGTTSTDTQYF. In nucleotides, the CDR3 is TGTGCCAGCAGCTGGTTTATCCCCGGGACAACTAGCACAGATACGCAGTATTTT.

This chain connects TRBV19 to TRBJ1-5; D remains ambiguous. V shed 10 bases and J shed 1 base, with 17 bases lying between them. Germline CDR1 is LNHDA and CDR2 is SQIVND (reference sequence). CDR3 size: 15 residues. The CDR3: CATNVPGLSNQPQHF. CDR3 nucleotides: TGTGCCACCAATGTACCAGGATTAAGCAATCAGCCCCAGCATTTT. The variable domain in full, with the rest retrieved from reference TRBV19 and TRBJ1-5, is DGGITQSPKYLFRKEGQNVTLSCEQNLNHDAMYWYRQDPGQGLRLIYYSQIVNDFQKGDIAEGYSVSREKKESFPLTVTSAQKNPTAFYLCATNVPGLSNQPQHFGDGTRLSIL.

V and J are TRBV5-1 and TRBJ1-2, with 7 bases matching TRBD1. Germline CDR1 reads SGHRS; CDR2 reads YFSETQ. This CDR3 has 12 residues. Trimming at V came to 4 bases and at J to 10 bases, leaving 7 bases not matched to a gene. Here the CDR3 reads CASSTGQDLYTF. The CDR3 DNA reads TGCGCCAGCAGCACAGGACAGGACCTCTACACCTTC.

This chain connects TRBV12-3 or TRBV12-4 to TRBJ1-1; D is uncertain. Trimming left V 1 base short and J 13 bases short, with 13 bases between. The CDR3 length is 12 residues. In nucleotides, the CDR3 is TGTGCCAGCAGTTTAGGGTTCGGCCGGGGTTTCTTT. Amino acid sequence: CASSLGFGRGFF.

The sample holds a few counts of this clonotype. The genes are TRBV7-9 and TRBJ2-7; TRBD1 aligns across 8 bases. The CDR3 sequence is 14 residues long. V dropped 3 bases and J dropped 3; count of bases not matched to a gene: 4. Germline V gene lookup returns CDR1 SEHNR and CDR2 FQNEAQ (reference sequence). The CDR3 is CASSFGQGFYEQYF. The CDR3 DNA sequence: TGTGCCAGCAGCTTTGGACAGGGTTTCTACGAGCAGTACTTC.

The chain joins TRBV12-3 or TRBV12-4 to TRBJ1-3; 7 bases align to TRBD1. V was pared by 3 bases and J by 4 bases, with 6 bases of the junction left unmatched. CDR3 size: 15 residues. The CDR3 loop reads CASSFDTGAGNTIYF. The CDR3 nucleotides are TGTGCCAGCAGTTTCGATACAGGGGCGGGAAACACCATATATTTT.

The genes are TRBV20-1 and TRBJ1-2; TRBD1 matches at 7 bases. Trimming removed 0 bases from V and 1 base from J; junction bases left unmatched: 5. Germline CDR1 reads DFQATT; CDR2 reads SNEGSKA (reference sequence). The CDR3 covers 15 residues. The CDR3 DNA follows: TGCAGTGCTAGAGATGTGGGACAGATTAACTATGGCTACACCTTC. Amino acid sequence: CSARDVGQINYGYTF.

V gene TRBV27 combines with J gene TRBJ1-5; no clear D. Germline V lookup: CDR1 MNHEY, CDR2 SMNVEV (reference sequence). The CDR3 loop spans 16 amino acids. Trimming stripped 0 bases from V and 4 bases from J, with 13 bases between. Here the CDR3 DNA reads TGTGCCAGCAGTTTATCGGGAGTTGTACAGAATCAGCCCCAGCATTTT. As protein: CASSLSGVVQNQPQHF.

Here the CDR3 DNA reads TGTGCCAGCAGTCTTCCGGGACTAGCGGGGGCCATCACAGATACGCAGTATTTT. Translation: CASSLPGLAGAITDTQYF. The rearrangement joins TRBV2 to TRBJ2-3; 14 bases line up with TRBD2. V gave up 5 bases and J gave up 2 bases; unmatched junction bases: 9. This CDR3 is built from 18 residues. CDR1 and CDR2 (germline): SNHLY, FYNNEI.